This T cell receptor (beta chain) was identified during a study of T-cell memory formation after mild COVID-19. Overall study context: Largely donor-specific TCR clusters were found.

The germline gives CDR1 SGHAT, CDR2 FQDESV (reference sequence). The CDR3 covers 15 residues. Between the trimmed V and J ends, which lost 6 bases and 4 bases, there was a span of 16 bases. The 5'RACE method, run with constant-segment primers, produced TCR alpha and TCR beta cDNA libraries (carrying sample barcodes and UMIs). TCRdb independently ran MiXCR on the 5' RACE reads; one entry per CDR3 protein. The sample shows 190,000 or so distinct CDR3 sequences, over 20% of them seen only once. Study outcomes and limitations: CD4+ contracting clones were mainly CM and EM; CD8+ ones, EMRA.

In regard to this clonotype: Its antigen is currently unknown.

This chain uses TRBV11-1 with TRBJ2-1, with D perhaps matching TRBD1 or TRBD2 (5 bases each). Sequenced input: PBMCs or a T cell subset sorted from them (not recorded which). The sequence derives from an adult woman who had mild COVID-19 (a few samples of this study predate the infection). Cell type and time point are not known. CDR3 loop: CASRVGEGTYNEQFF. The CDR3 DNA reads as TGTGCCAGCAGGGTTGGGGAAGGGACGTACAATGAGCAGTTCTTC.